The 17 T cell receptor beta chains presented below share a single source sample, sequenced in a study of blood T cell repertoires in COVID-19. Sequencing was performed with immunoSEQ multiplex PCR; in TCRdb, only in-frame clones are kept and a portion is missing. The data hold about 500,000 clones, with roughly 90% observed a single time. Sequenced: PBMCs or T cells enriched from blood (not recorded which). The receptors originated from a woman younger than 35 who had recovered from COVID-19.

The V gene is TRBV4-1, the J gene TRBJ2-1; D call uncertain. V was clipped by 1 base and J by 5 bases, with 18 bases between them. Looked up from germline, CDR1 is MGHRA and CDR2 is YSYEKL. The CDR3 is made up of 17 amino acids. CDR3 amino acids: CASSQGAVAALHNEQFF. The CDR3 DNA follows: TGCGCCAGCAGCCAAGGGGCCGTGGCAGCCCTTCACAATGAGCAGTTCTTC.

CDR3 loop: CASSQLRGNSPLHF. The CDR3 DNA is TGCGCCAGCAGCCAACTCAGGGGAAATTCACCCCTCCACTTT. The rearrangement uses TRBV4-1 and TRBJ1-6; D might be TRBD1 (6 bases). Trimming left V 2 bases short and J 7 bases short, with 9 bases between. CDR3 length equals 14 residues. In germline, CDR1 is MGHRA, CDR2 YSYEKL.

The chain carries TRBV7-8 and TRBJ1-2; TRBD1 matches 7 bases. Trimming took 5 bases from V and 8 from J; bases not matched to a gene: 11. Germline lookup yields CDR1 SGHVS and CDR2 FQNEAQ. The CDR3 loop spans 14 amino acids. The CDR3 DNA follows: TGTGCCAGCAGCCCAGGGGGGCCCGCGGAAGGCTACACCTTC. Its translation is CASSPGGPAEGYTF.

The chain combines TRBV20-1 with TRBJ1-2; possible D gene TRBD1, 5 bases. Germline V gene sequence: CDR1 DFQATT, CDR2 SNEGSKA (reference sequence). The CDR3 spans 13 residues. Trimming cost V 3 bases and J 7 bases, with 15 bases left between them. The CDR3 DNA sequence: TGCAGTGCTAGTTTACAAGGGGCTAGTGGCTACACCTTC. Residues: CSASLQGASGYTF.

The chain combines TRBV10-2 with TRBJ1-1, with 11 positions matching TRBD1. The germline gives CDR1 WSHSY, CDR2 SAAADI. The V gene end was trimmed by 10 bases and the J gene end by 4 bases; junction bases not matched to a gene: 8. The CDR3 runs 14 residues. The CDR3 sequence: CATWTGGSGTEAFF. In DNA form, the CDR3 reads TGCGCCACATGGACAGGGGGCTCTGGCACTGAAGCTTTCTTT.

The chain uses TRBV30 and TRBJ2-7; no firm D call. Trimming removed 4 bases from V and 0 bases from J, with 13 bases in between. This CDR3 is 14 amino acids long. In germline, CDR1 is GTSNPN, CDR2 SVGIG (reference sequence). CDR3 residues: CAWTPASGSYEQYF. As DNA, the CDR3 is TGTGCCTGGACCCCAGCTAGTGGCTCCTACGAGCAGTACTTC. The whole variable domain, filled in from reference TRBV30 and TRBJ2-7, reads SQTIHQWPATLVQPVGSPLSLECTVEGTSNPNLYWYRQAAGRGLQLLFYSVGIGQISSEVPQNLSASRPQDRQFILSSKKLLLSDSGFYLCAWTPASGSYEQYFGPGTRLTVT.

The V gene is TRBV9, the J gene TRBJ2-4, with 12 positions matching TRBD2. The CDR3 is 17 residues long. The ends lost 1 base at V and 3 bases at J; junction bases unmatched: 5. Germline CDR1 SGDLS, CDR2 YYNGEE. CDR3 in DNA: TGTGCCAGCAGCGTAAGACTAGCGGGGGAGTACAAAAACATTCAGTACTTC. Protein sequence: CASSVRLAGEYKNIQYF.

The rearrangement links TRBV6-1 to TRBJ1-5, with 8 positions matching TRBD1. Germline V gene data show CDR1 as MNHNS and CDR2 as SASEGT. This CDR3 has 14 residues. V lost 1 base to trimming and J lost 8 bases; unmatched junction nucleotides: 4. Here the CDR3 DNA reads TGTGCCAGCAGTGAAGGTACAGGGGGAGAGCCCCAGCATTTT. As protein: CASSEGTGGEPQHF.

CDR3 bases: TGTGCCAGCAGCCCTAAAAGGGGACAGGACTACGAGCAGTACTTC. Its translation is CASSPKRGQDYEQYF. V and J are TRBV4-2 and TRBJ2-7; 8 positions agree with TRBD1. With V trimmed by 4 bases and J by 3 bases, 8 bases remained unmatched. This CDR3 contains 15 residues. The germline CDR1 and CDR2 sequences are LGHNA and YNFKEQ.

V usage is TRBV5-1 and J usage is TRBJ1-4; possible D gene TRBD1, 5 bases. V was pared by 3 bases and J by 0 bases, with 24 bases between. Germline-derived CDR1 and CDR2 are SGHRS and YFSETQ. The length of the CDR3 is 20 residues. The CDR3 spells CASSYSPTTGYRATNEKLFF. The CDR3 coding sequence is TGCGCCAGCAGCTACTCCCCGACAACAGGATACCGTGCAACTAATGAAAAACTGTTTTTT.

The chain carries TRBV10-1 and TRBJ2-7, with TRBD2 matching over 11 bases. V shed 5 bases, J shed 10 bases, and the junction held 7 bases outside the gene matches. Germline V lookup: CDR1 WNHNN, CDR2 SYGVQD (reference sequence). The CDR3 is 13 residues long. DNA of the CDR3: TGCGCCAGCAGTTATAGCGGGGGGGCCGGACAGTACTTC. Translating gives CASSYSGGAGQYF.

A few counts support this clone. Here the CDR3 reads CASAPGTDGDQPQHF. In nucleotides, the CDR3 is TGTGCCAGCGCCCCCGGGACAGACGGGGATCAGCCCCAGCATTTT. The rearrangement uses TRBV6-5 and TRBJ1-5, with 7 positions matching TRBD1. V lost 8 bases, J lost 5 bases, and 12 bases stayed unmatched. CDR1 and CDR2 (germline): MNHEY, SVGAGI. CDR3 size: 15 residues.

The J gene is TRBJ1-5, the V gene TRBV4-1; 7 nucleotides align to TRBD1. After removal of 1 base from V and 6 bases from J, the junction contained 12 bases not matched to a gene. CDR1 MGHRA and CDR2 YSYEKL come from the germline V gene. The CDR3 length is 17 residues. Written as DNA, the CDR3 is TGCGCCAGCAGCCAAGTGGGAATCAACAGGGGTAGTCAGCCCCAGCATTTT. Protein: CASSQVGINRGSQPQHF.

The gene calls are TRBV3-1 (or the pseudogene TRBV3-2) and TRBJ1-5, with unresolved D. Trimming cost V 1 base and J 9 bases, with 13 bases left between them. Germline V gene data show CDR1 as LGHDT and CDR2 as YNNKEL (reference sequence). The length of the CDR3 is 14 residues. The CDR3 spells CASSQGSFPRPQHF. The CDR3, as DNA: TGTGCCAGCAGCCAAGGAAGCTTCCCTCGGCCCCAGCATTTT.

The V and J genes are TRBV2 and TRBJ1-5; possibly TRBD1 for D (5 bases). Trimming took 3 bases from V and 3 from J, leaving 9 bases between them. CDR3 size: 14 residues. Germline values: CDR1 SNHLY, CDR2 FYNNEI. The CDR3 loop is CASSEGGNNQPQHF. Written as DNA, the CDR3 is TGTGCCAGCAGTGAGGGGGGGAACAATCAGCCCCAGCATTTT.

DNA for the CDR3: TGCGCCAGCAGCTTGGAACAGGGTCGATCACCCCTCCACTTT. It translates to CASSLEQGRSPLHF. The gene calls are TRBV5-1 and TRBJ1-6; maybe TRBD1 (6 bases). V was shortened by 0 bases and J by 10 bases, with 11 bases between the two germline ends. This CDR3 spans 14 amino acids. Germline lookup yields CDR1 SGHRS and CDR2 YFSETQ.

The chain recombines TRBV5-6 with TRBJ2-7; 10 bases agree with TRBD2. The J segment lost 4 bases and the V segment lost 4 bases, leaving 11 bases of the junction unmatched. Germline CDR1 is SGHDT and CDR2 is YYEEEE. The CDR3 runs 16 residues. The CDR3 nucleotides are TGTGCCAGCAGCCGCGCTAGCGGGGGCCCACCATACGAGCAGTACTTC. Its protein product is CASSRASGGPPYEQYF.